Listed below are T cell receptor beta chains from one sample, sequenced in a study of blood T cell repertoires in COVID-19. The assay was immunoSEQ multiplex PCR, and TCRdb's table has in-frame clones only and misses some. The data hold roughly 29,000 clones, with 72% observed a single time. The sequenced material came from peripheral blood. These receptors were collected from a boy younger than 10 with active or convalescent COVID-19. CDR3s include the opening cysteine and the closing phenylalanine or tryptophan. The D gene is left open where the match is weak. Clone size is shown for a subset of rows, as once, few, many or a class of expanded clone.

>TRBJ1-3|-|TRBV18|-
CASSPGTGGNTIYF
TGTGCCAGCTCACCGGGAACAGGTGGAAACACCATATATTTT
>TRBJ2-7|-|TRBV19|-
CASSIGDGSGWQYF
TGTGCCAGTAGTATAGGTGACGGATCGGGTTGGCAGTACTTC
>TRBJ1-1|-|TRBV9|-
CASSNRMDSRRVEAFF
TGTGCCAGCAGCAACCGGATGGACAGCCGTAGGGTTGAAGCTTTCTTT
>TRBJ1-5|-|TRBV6-1|-
CASSGIGLARNQPQHF
TGTGCCAGCAGTGGGATAGGACTGGCCCGCAATCAGCCCCAGCATTTT
>TRBJ2-1|-|TRBV5-3|once
CARSSFRDFYNEQFF
TGTGCCAGAAGCTCCTTCCGGGACTTTTACAATGAGCAGTTCTTC
>TRBJ1-1|TRBD1|TRBV5-1|-
CASSLATGTENTEAFF
TGCGCCAGCAGCTTGGCTACCGGGACAGAGAACACTGAAGCTTTCTTT
>TRBJ2-1|-|TRBV6-2/TRBV6-3|-
CASSYPVGVYNEQFF
TGTGCCAGCAGTTACCCGGTCGGAGTCTACAATGAGCAGTTCTTC
>TRBJ2-1|-|TRBV28|-
CASSFYDRYNEQFF
TGTGCCAGCAGTTTCTACGACAGGTACAATGAGCAGTTCTTC
>TRBJ2-3|TRBD2|TRBV28|-
CASRWAGATDTQYF
TGTGCCAGCCGGTGGGCGGGAGCCACAGATACGCAGTATTTT
>TRBJ2-2|-|TRBV3-1/TRBV3-2|-
CASSSPGGFGPGELFF
TGTGCCAGCAGTTCCCCCGGGGGATTCGGGCCCGGGGAGCTGTTTTTT
>TRBJ1-5|TRBD1|TRBV5-6|-
CASSLEGAWQPQHF
TGTGCCAGCAGCTTGGAGGGGGCTTGGCAGCCCCAGCATTTT
>TRBJ2-1|-|TRBV2|-
CASSDQGLSGNEQFF
TGTGCCAGCAGTGACCAGGGTCTCTCGGGCAATGAGCAGTTCTTC
>TRBJ2-5|TRBD1|TRBV18|-
CASSPTDDRAETQYF
TGTGCCAGCTCACCCACGGATGACAGGGCAGAGACCCAGTACTTC
>TRBJ1-3|TRBD1|TRBV30|once
CAWSAGQLSGNTIYF
TGTGCCTGGAGTGCGGGACAGCTCTCTGGAAACACCATATATTTT
>TRBJ2-5|TRBD2|TRBV11-2|-
CASSSARGGLLETQYF
TGTGCCAGCAGCTCGGCCCGGGGGGGCCTCCTAGAGACCCAGTACTTC
>TRBJ1-1|-|TRBV11-2|-
CASSSASPGAISF
TGTGCCAGCAGCTCAGCTTCCCCAGGGGCAATTTCCTTT
>TRBJ2-7|TRBD1|TRBV28|-
CASSGMGTGLLEQYF
TGTGCCAGCAGCGGGATGGGGACAGGCTTGCTCGAGCAGTACTTC
>TRBJ1-5|TRBD1|TRBV5-8|-
CASGQVSGSNQPQHF
TGTGCCAGCGGACAGGTTTCGGGTAGCAATCAGCCCCAGCATTTT
>TRBJ2-2|-|TRBV7-2|-
CASSLAPDTGELFF
TGTGCCAGCAGCTTAGCCCCTGACACCGGGGAGCTGTTTTTT
>TRBJ2-2|-|TRBV11-2|-
CASSFTNTGELFF
TGTGCCAGCAGCTTCACGAACACCGGGGAGCTGTTTTTT
>TRBJ2-5|-|TRBV5-1|-
CASSLAGETQYF
TGCGCCAGCAGCTTGGCGGGTGAGACCCAGTACTTC
>TRBJ2-5|TRBD2|TRBV19|-
CASSIIGTSQETQYF
TGTGCCAGTAGTATAATCGGGACTAGCCAGGAGACCCAGTACTTC
>TRBJ2-5|-|TRBV29-1|few
CSVEWRYNQQETQYF
TGCAGCGTTGAATGGCGGTACAACCAGCAAGAGACCCAGTACTTC
>TRBJ1-6|TRBD1|TRBV18|-
CASSPIQGASSPLHF
TGTGCCAGCTCACCGATCCAGGGGGCCAGCTCACCCCTCCACTTT
>TRBJ2-6|-|TRBV5-4|-
CASSLGGVSGANVLTF
TGTGCCAGCAGCTTGGGGGGCGTCTCTGGGGCCAACGTCCTGACTTTC
>TRBJ2-7|TRBD2|TRBV28|-
CASRDPSGRAYEQYF
TGTGCCAGCAGGGATCCTAGCGGGAGGGCCTACGAGCAGTACTTC
>TRBJ1-1|-|TRBV4-2|-
CASSLTGTEAFF
TGTGCCAGCAGCTTAACAGGGACTGAAGCTTTCTTT
>TRBJ2-3|TRBD1|TRBV28|-
CASIGWGTGSTNTQYF
TGTGCCAGCATTGGCTGGGGGACAGGTAGTACTAATACGCAGTATTTT